The next 16 T cell receptor beta chains were all read from a single sample in a study of PD-1 blockade in classical Hodgkin lymphoma. Measured with immunoSEQ multiplex PCR; TCRdb has only the in-frame clones, and not every one. In the table there are roughly 24,000 clones, 70% to 85% of which are singletons. As for time point: cycle 4 day 1 (C4D1), after less than 7 weeks of nivolumab. Each of the patients experienced relapse following autologous stem cell transplantation, and their brentuximab vedotin exposure differed. The specimen comprised peripheral blood mononuclear cells (PBMCs), sampled before the fourth cycle of nivolumab. Source of these receptors: a human donor with classical Hodgkin lymphoma.

The chain is built from TRBV10-3 and TRBJ2-3, with 11 bases fitting TRBD2. This CDR3 has 15 amino acids. With V trimmed by 10 bases and J by 3 bases, 9 bases remained unmatched. In germline, CDR1 is ENHRY, CDR2 SYGVKD. Here the CDR3 reads CATLPTSGETDTQYF. CDR3 bases: TGTGCCACCCTCCCGACTAGCGGGGAAACAGATACGCAGTATTTT.

The V gene is TRBV7-3, the J gene TRBJ2-3; 9 bases agree with TRBD2. CDR3 length: 15 amino acids. Germline V gene lookup returns CDR1 SGHTA and CDR2 FQGTGA. V gave up 8 bases and J gave up 4 bases; unmatched junction bases: 10. CDR3 loop: CASRSSGSLSDTQYF. CDR3 DNA sequence: TGTGCCAGCCGAAGTAGCGGGAGTCTCTCAGATACGCAGTATTTT.

This clone was observed a few times. The junction and the germline gene differ at one end; a read error may be behind it. V is TRBV29-1 and J is TRBJ2-5; 11 nucleotides align to TRBD1. The CDR3 sequence is 15 residues long. Looked up from germline, CDR1 is SQVTM and CDR2 is ANQGSEA. DNA of the CDR3: TGCAGCGTGGAAGAGGACAGGGGGCGATCTGAGACCCAGTACTTC. It codes for CSVEEDRGRSETQYF. The entire variable domain, with the rest obtained from reference TRBV29-1 and TRBJ2-5, is as follows: SAVISQKPSRDICQRGTSLTIQCQVDSQVTMMFWYRQQPGQSLTLIATANQGSEATYESGFVIDKFPISRPNLTFSTLTVSNMSPEDSSIYLCSVEEDRGRSETQYFGPGTRLLVL.

The chain combines TRBV28 with TRBJ2-7, with D uncertain. CDR1 and CDR2 (germline): MDHEN, SYDVKM. The V and J ends lost 6 bases and 0 bases respectively, with 18 bases between them. CDR3 length: 16 residues. The CDR3 loop is CASSLLLRSFSYEQYF. CDR3 nucleotides: TGTGCCAGCAGCTTACTTTTGCGTTCTTTCTCCTACGAGCAGTACTTC.

The chain has TRBV29-1 and TRBJ1-2; a possible D gene is TRBD1 (5 bases). CDR3 length equals 12 residues. Trimming removed 4 bases from V and 6 bases from J, with 12 bases in between. Germline V gene sequence: CDR1 SQVTM, CDR2 ANQGSEA. The CDR3 loop is CSVVGTLDGYTF. CDR3 DNA: TGCAGCGTTGTAGGGACTCTAGATGGCTACACCTTC.

This clone was detected a few times. V is TRBV19 and J is TRBJ2-7; 8 bases are a match to TRBD1. This CDR3 contains 13 residues. V gave up 6 bases and J gave up 6 bases; unmatched junction bases: 7. Germline loops: CDR1 LNHDA, CDR2 SQIVND (reference sequence). The chain's CDR3 is CASSADRDGEQYF. DNA for the CDR3: TGTGCCAGTAGCGCGGACAGGGATGGCGAGCAGTACTTC.

The rearrangement joins TRBV27 to TRBJ2-1; TRBD1 is a possible D gene (7 bases). Germline-derived CDR1 and CDR2 are MNHEY and SMNVEV (reference sequence). V was pared by 5 bases and J by 7 bases, with 24 bases between. The CDR3 is 17 residues long. The CDR3 loop reads CASSPNGGRGIENEQFF. The CDR3 nucleotides read TGTGCCAGCAGTCCCAACGGGGGCAGGGGGATTGAGAATGAGCAGTTCTTC.

The chain links TRBV10-1 to TRBJ2-7, with a possible D match to TRBD2 (6 bases). Per germline, CDR1 WNHNN and CDR2 SYGVQD (reference sequence). V lost 3 bases and J lost 2, with 11 bases in between. This CDR3 spans 14 amino acids. The CDR3 region is CASSDEGLPYEQYF. CDR3 bases: TGCGCCAGCAGTGATGAGGGACTCCCCTACGAGCAGTACTTC.

The chain joins TRBV5-1 to TRBJ2-7, with 8 positions matching TRBD1. The V gene end was trimmed by 4 bases and the J gene end by 7 bases; junction bases not matched to a gene: 13. CDR1 and CDR2 (germline): SGHRS, YFSETQ. The CDR3 covers 15 residues. CDR3 in amino acids: CASSEVGDRFEEQYF. The CDR3 bases are TGCGCCAGCAGCGAAGTTGGGGACAGGTTCGAGGAGCAGTACTTC.

The chain employs TRBV18 and TRBJ2-7; D is possibly TRBD1 (6 bases). The germline CDR1 and CDR2 sequences are KGHSH and LQKENI. The CDR3 sequence is 16 residues long. Trimming took 5 bases from V and 4 from J, leaving 21 bases between them. CDR3 region: CASSAQNTGSDYEQYF. In nucleotides, the CDR3 is TGTGCCAGCTCAGCCCAAAATACAGGGAGTGATTACGAGCAGTACTTC.

The chain joins TRBV6-5 to TRBJ2-3, with D tentatively TRBD1 (6 bases). V gave up 6 bases and J gave up 2 bases, with 12 bases separating them. CDR3 length equals 14 residues. Looked up from germline, CDR1 is MNHEY and CDR2 is SVGAGI. The chain's CDR3 is CASSEGQFTDTQYF. The CDR3 region has the DNA TGTGCCAGCAGCGAAGGACAGTTCACAGATACGCAGTATTTT.

This chain links TRBV27 with TRBJ2-2; 9 nucleotides agree with TRBD1. V was clipped by 3 bases and J by 5 bases; unmatched bases: 10. CDR1 is MNHEY, CDR2 SMNVEV, per germline (reference sequence). There are 17 residues in the CDR3. In nucleotides, the CDR3 is TGTGCCAGCAGTTTCTACAGGGGGCAAATTTCGACCGGGGAGCTGTTTTTT. Translating it yields CASSFYRGQISTGELFF.

The chain carries TRBV10-3 and TRBJ2-7, with D perhaps being TRBD1 or TRBD2 (6 bases each). The germline CDR1 and CDR2 sequences are ENHRY and SYGVKD. CDR3 length equals 15 residues. Trimming took 4 bases from V and 2 from J, leaving 15 bases between them. CDR3 protein: CAISAIRGVTYEQYF. Here the CDR3 DNA reads TGTGCCATCAGTGCTATAAGGGGGGTTACCTACGAGCAGTACTTC.

Only one count was recorded for this clone. The rearrangement uses TRBV25-1 and TRBJ2-7; a weak D match, TRBD2 (6 bases). The CDR3 has 12 residues. CDR1 and CDR2 (germline): MGHDK, SYGVNS. The germline V and J ends were trimmed by 6 bases and 6 bases, with 12 bases remaining between them. The chain's CDR3 is CASRPGLPEQYF. CDR3 in DNA: TGTGCCAGCAGGCCGGGACTCCCCGAGCAGTACTTC.

The chain has TRBV10-1 and TRBJ2-7; unclear D gene. Between the trimmed V and J ends, which lost 2 bases and 9 bases, there was a span of 11 bases. The V gene's germline CDR1 is WNHNN and CDR2 SYGVQD (reference sequence). CDR3 size: 12 residues. The CDR3 sequence is CASSETGRLQYF. CDR3 nucleotides: TGCGCCAGCAGTGAGACCGGACGGTTGCAGTACTTC.

V gene TRBV5-1 combines with J gene TRBJ2-1, with TRBD2 matching over 15 bases. The ends lost 2 bases at V and 2 bases at J; junction bases unmatched: 5. The germline gives CDR1 SGHRS, CDR2 YFSETQ. This CDR3 comprises 18 residues. The CDR3 here is CASSFDRTSGGAYNEQFF. The CDR3 nucleotides read TGCGCCAGCAGCTTCGACCGGACTAGCGGGGGGGCCTACAATGAGCAGTTCTTC.